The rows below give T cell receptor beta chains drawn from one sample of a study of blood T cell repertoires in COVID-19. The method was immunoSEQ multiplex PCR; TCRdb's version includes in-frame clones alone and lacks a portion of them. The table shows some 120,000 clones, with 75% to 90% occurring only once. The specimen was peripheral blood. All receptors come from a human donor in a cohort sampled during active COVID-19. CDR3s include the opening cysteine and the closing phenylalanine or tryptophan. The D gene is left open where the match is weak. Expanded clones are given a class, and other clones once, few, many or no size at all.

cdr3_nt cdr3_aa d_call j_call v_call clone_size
TGTGCCAGCAGTGAATTGGGACAGGGTTCTGGGGCCAACGTCCTGACTTTC CASSELGQGSGANVLTF TRBD1 TRBJ2-6 TRBV2 -
TGTGCCAGCAGTTCGCGGGCCGGCACAGATACGCAGTATTTT CASSSRAGTDTQYF - TRBJ2-3 TRBV5-4 once
TGTGCCAGCAGCCTTGACAGGTCCACTGAAGCTTTCTTT CASSLDRSTEAFF - TRBJ1-1 TRBV7-3 -
TGTGCCAGCAGCGTAGCGGGTGGCACCTATGGCTACACCTTC CASSVAGGTYGYTF - TRBJ1-2 TRBV9 -
TGTGCCAGTAGTACTGAAGGGGATAACAATCAGCCCCAGCATTTT CASSTEGDNNQPQHF - TRBJ1-5 TRBV19 -
TGTGCCAGCAGTTGGGGGACAGGGGATGGCTACACCTTC CASSWGTGDGYTF TRBD1 TRBJ1-2 TRBV12-3/TRBV12-4 -
TGTGCCAGCAGTGACGGTGGGCAGGGGGTAGCTTTCTTT CASSDGGQGVAFF TRBD1 TRBJ1-1 TRBV6-1 -
TGTGCCAGCAGCTTGGTCAGGTATGAGCAGTTCTTC CASSLVRYEQFF - TRBJ2-1 TRBV5-6 -
TGTGCCAGCAGCTGGCGACAGGGGGCGAACACCGGGGAGCTGTTTTTT CASSWRQGANTGELFF TRBD1 TRBJ2-2 TRBV7-8 -
TGCAGTGCTAGTCCAGGGGAGGGTACTGAAGCTTTCTTT CSASPGEGTEAFF - TRBJ1-1 TRBV20-1 -
TGTGCCAGCAGCGTTAGCGGGGGGGCTGGCGGGGAGCTGTTTTTT CASSVSGGAGGELFF TRBD2 TRBJ2-2 TRBV9 -
TGTGCCAGCAGGGGGGACAGGGGTGGCTACACCTTC CASRGDRGGYTF TRBD1 TRBJ1-2 TRBV2 -
TGCGCCAGCAGCTTGGCGGGCGGGGTGAACAACAATGAGCAGTTCTTC CASSLAGGVNNNEQFF - TRBJ2-1 TRBV5-1 -
TGTGCCTGGAGTGAGGGGGTGGGAGCTTTCTTT CAWSEGVGAFF - TRBJ1-1 TRBV30 -
TGTGCCAGCAGCCCCACACTAGCGGGAGTAGGAGATACGCAGTATTTT CASSPTLAGVGDTQYF TRBD2 TRBJ2-3 TRBV7-2 -
TGCAGTGCTAGAGTAGCGATCGAGCAGTTCTTC CSARVAIEQFF - TRBJ2-1 TRBV20-1 -
TGTGCCAGTAGTATAAGGTGGTTAGAGGGGGCGGGTACTGAAGCTTTCTTT CASSIRWLEGAGTEAFF TRBD1 TRBJ1-1 TRBV19 once
TGTGCCAGCACCGATACCGGGACAGGCAATAACAATGAGCAGTTCTTC CASTDTGTGNNNEQFF TRBD1 TRBJ2-1 TRBV6-4 -
TGTGCCAGCAGTGAAGCCGCCAGTTTTGGCTACACCTTC CASSEAASFGYTF - TRBJ1-2 TRBV2 -
TGTGCCAGCAGATCTGCGACAGGGAGTTCTGGTGGCTACACCTTC CASRSATGSSGGYTF TRBD1 TRBJ1-2 TRBV6-5 once
TGCGCCAGCAGCTCTGGACAGCTCGACAATGAGCAGTTCTTC CASSSGQLDNEQFF - TRBJ2-1 TRBV5-1 once
TGCGCCAGCAGCTATAAAGAGACCCAGTACTTC CASSYKETQYF - TRBJ2-5 TRBV5-1 -
TGTGCCACCAGCAGAGATTCAGCCGGGAATTCACCCCTCCACTTT CATSRDSAGNSPLHF - TRBJ1-6 TRBV15 -
TGCGCCAGCAGCCAAGATTACGGCCAAGAGACCCAGTACTTC CASSQDYGQETQYF - TRBJ2-5 TRBV4-3 -